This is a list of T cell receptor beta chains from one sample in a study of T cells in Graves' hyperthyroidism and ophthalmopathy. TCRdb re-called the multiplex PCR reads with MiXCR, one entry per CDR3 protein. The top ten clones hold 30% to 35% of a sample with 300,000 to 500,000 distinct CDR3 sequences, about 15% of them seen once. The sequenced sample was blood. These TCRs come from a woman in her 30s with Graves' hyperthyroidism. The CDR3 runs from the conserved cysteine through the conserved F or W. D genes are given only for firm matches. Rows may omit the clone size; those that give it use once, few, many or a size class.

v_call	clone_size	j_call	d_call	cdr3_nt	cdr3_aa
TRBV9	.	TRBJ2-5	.	TGTGCCAGCAGCGTACGATCGGAAGGACACCAAGAGACCCAGTACTTC	CASSVRSEGHQETQYF
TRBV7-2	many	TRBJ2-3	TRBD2	TGTGCCAGCAGCTTAGTAGGACTAGTTGATACGCAGTATTTT	CASSLVGLVDTQYF
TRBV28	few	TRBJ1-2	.	TGTGCCAGCAGTACTTCCAGCCCTGGTTATGGCTACACCTTC	CASSTSSPGYGYTF
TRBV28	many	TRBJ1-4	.	TGTGCCAGCAGAACCCCGGGAGGGGAAAAACTGTTTTTT	CASRTPGGEKLFF
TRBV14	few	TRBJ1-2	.	TGTGCCAGCAGCCAAGATATGAGTATTGGCTACACCTTC	CASSQDMSIGYTF
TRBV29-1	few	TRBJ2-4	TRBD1	TGCAGCGTTGAACCCTGGGACAGGAAAAACATTCAGTACTTC	CSVEPWDRKNIQYF
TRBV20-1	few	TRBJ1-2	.	TGCAGTGCTAGAGACAGGGACTATGGCTACACCTTC	CSARDRDYGYTF
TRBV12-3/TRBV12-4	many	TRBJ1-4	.	TGTGCCAGCAGTTTACTGGATCGCGAAAAACTGTTTTTT	CASSLLDREKLFF
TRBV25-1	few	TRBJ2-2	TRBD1	TGTGCCAGCAGCCCACCGACAGGGGGAAACACCGGGGAGCTGTTTTTT	CASSPPTGGNTGELFF
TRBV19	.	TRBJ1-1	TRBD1	TGTGCCAGTACTCAATCCTGGACAGGGATGAACACTGAAGCTTTCTTT	CASTQSWTGMNTEAFF
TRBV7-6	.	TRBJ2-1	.	TGTGCCAGCAGCTTAGCGTCCTACCAATACAATGAGCAGTTCTTC	CASSLASYQYNEQFF
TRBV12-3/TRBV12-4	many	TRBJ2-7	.	TGTGCCAGCAGTTTTGGCCTAGCCGGCGAGCAGTACTTC	CASSFGLAGEQYF
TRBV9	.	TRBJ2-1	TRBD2	TGTGCCAGCAGCGTAGAAGCGGGAGGGCCCCACCAGTTCTTC	CASSVEAGGPHQFF
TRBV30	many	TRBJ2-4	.	TGTGCCGGTGAAGGGGGGGCCTTAGCCAAAAACATTCAGTACTTC	CAGEGGALAKNIQYF
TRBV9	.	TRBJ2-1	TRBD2	TGTGCCAGCAGCTTTTCCTTCGGGGGAGGGAACAATGAGCAGTTCTTC	CASSFSFGGGNNEQFF
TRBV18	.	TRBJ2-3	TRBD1	TGTGCCAGCTCACTCTGGACAGGGGGAAACACAGATACGCAGTATTTT	CASSLWTGGNTDTQYF
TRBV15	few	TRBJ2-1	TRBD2	TGTGCCACCAGCAGAGAATACGGACTAGCGTCCAATGAGCAGTTCTTC	CATSREYGLASNEQFF
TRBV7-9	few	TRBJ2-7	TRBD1	TGTGCCAGCAGCTTAGTTTTCGAGGGGGCAGAACAGTACTTC	CASSLVFEGAEQYF
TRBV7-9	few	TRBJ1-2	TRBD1	TGTGCCAGCAGCTTAGCCGGAGGGGGCCGTGGCTACACCTTC	CASSLAGGGRGYTF
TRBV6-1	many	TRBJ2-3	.	TGTGCCAGCAGTGAAGGAGTGCCAGATACGCAGTATTTT	CASSEGVPDTQYF
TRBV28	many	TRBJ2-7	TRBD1	TGTGCCAGCAGTTATACCCGGGACAGGGGGCATTCGGGCGAGCAGTACTTC	CASSYTRDRGHSGEQYF
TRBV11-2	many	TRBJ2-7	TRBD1	TGTGCCAGCAGCTTAGGAGGCAGGGGGTACGAGCAGTACTTC	CASSLGGRGYEQYF
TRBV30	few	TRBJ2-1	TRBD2	TGTGCCTGGAGTGCCGGGACTAGCGGCCACCATGAGCAGTTCTTC	CAWSAGTSGHHEQFF
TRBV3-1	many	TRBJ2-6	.	TGTGCCAGCAGCCGGAGGGGTGCCAACGTCCTGACTTTC	CASSRRGANVLTF
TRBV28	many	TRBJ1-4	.	TGTGCCAGCAGTTTGGGGGGCTTGGAGGAAAAACTGTTTTTT	CASSLGGLEEKLFF
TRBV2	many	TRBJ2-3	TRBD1	TGTGCCAGCAGTGGAAGGACAGGGGCCTTCACAGATACGCAGTATTTT	CASSGRTGAFTDTQYF
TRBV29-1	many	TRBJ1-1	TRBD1	TGCAGCGTTGAAGGACAGGGGGCCACTGAAGCTTTCTTT	CSVEGQGATEAFF
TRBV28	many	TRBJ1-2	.	TGTGCCAGCAGTCCCCTTCCAGGACAAGGGGAATATGGCTACACCTTC	CASSPLPGQGEYGYTF
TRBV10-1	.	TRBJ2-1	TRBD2	TGCGCCAGCAGTGAGCTGGGCGGGGGGGACAATGAGCAGTTCTTC	CASSELGGGDNEQFF
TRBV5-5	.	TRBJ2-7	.	TGTGCCAGCAGCTGGACAGTTCCCTACGAGCAGTACTTC	CASSWTVPYEQYF
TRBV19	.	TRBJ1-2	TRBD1	TGTGCCAGTAGTCACGCCGGGACAGGGGTTAACTATGGCTACACCTTC	CASSHAGTGVNYGYTF
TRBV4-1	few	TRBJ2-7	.	TGCGCCAGCAGCCAACCGGCGGGGATTTTGGGGGAGCAGTACTTC	CASSQPAGILGEQYF
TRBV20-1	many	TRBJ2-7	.	TGCAGTGCTCACGACAGGACCGCGGCCTACGAGCAGTACTTC	CSAHDRTAAYEQYF
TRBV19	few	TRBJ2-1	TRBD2	TGTGCCAGTAGTATGGGGGAGGGCCGCTACAATGAGCAGTTCTTC	CASSMGEGRYNEQFF
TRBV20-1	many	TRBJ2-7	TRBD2	TGCAGTGCTAGAGAGCCTAGCGGGAGCTCCTACGAGCAGTACTTC	CSAREPSGSSYEQYF
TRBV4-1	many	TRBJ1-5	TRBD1	TGCGCCAGCAGCCAGGGGACAGTCCATGATCAGCCCCAGCATTTT	CASSQGTVHDQPQHF
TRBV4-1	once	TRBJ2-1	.	TGCGCCAGCAGCCAAAGGAGCTCCTACAATGAGCGGTTCTTC	CASSQRSSYNERFF
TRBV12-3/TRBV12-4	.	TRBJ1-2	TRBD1	TGTGCCAGCAGTTCCGGACAGGGAGGTCTTTATGGCTACACCTTC	CASSSGQGGLYGYTF
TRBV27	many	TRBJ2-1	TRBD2	TGTGCCAGCAGTTTATCGATAGAGGTCCCTAGCGGGGGATACAATGAGCAGTTCTTC	CASSLSIEVPSGGYNEQFF
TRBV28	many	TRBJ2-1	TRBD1	TGTGCCAGCACCTTGACAGGGGGCGCAGACAATGAGCAGTTCTTC	CASTLTGGADNEQFF
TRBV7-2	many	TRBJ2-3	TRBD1	TGTGCCAGCAGCTTAACCAGGGGGCGCCCAGATACGCAGTATTTT	CASSLTRGRPDTQYF
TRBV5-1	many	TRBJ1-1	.	TGCGCCAGCAGCGTACAGGGAGGGAACACTGAAGCTTTCTTT	CASSVQGGNTEAFF
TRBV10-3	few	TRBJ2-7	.	TGTGCCATCAGTGAGACCGGCAGCTCCTACGAGCAGTACTTC	CAISETGSSYEQYF